These 18 T cell receptor beta chains originate from one sample sequenced in a study of T cells in localized non-small cell lung cancer. The assay was immunoSEQ multiplex PCR, and TCRdb's table has in-frame clones only and misses some. The sample has 30,000 to 35,000 clones; around nine tenths are singletons. The sequenced sample was peripheral blood, obtained before any cancer treatment. The source of these receptors is a woman aged 40-69 years with stage I lung adenocarcinoma.

The chain uses TRBV5-5 and TRBJ2-5; TRBD1 matches at 11 bases. The trim removed 3 bases at V and 4 bases at J, leaving 2 bases unmatched. The CDR3 loop spans 14 amino acids. The germline gives CDR1 SGHKS, CDR2 YYEKEE (reference sequence). In DNA form, the CDR3 reads TGTGCCAGCAGCTGGGGACAGGGGGGAGAGACCCAGTACTTC. It yields the protein CASSWGQGGETQYF.

This clone was seen once. The genes are TRBV9 and TRBJ2-5; tentatively, D is TRBD2 (6 bases). V lost 0 bases and J 2 bases, leaving 11 bases between the germline ends. Germline CDR1 is SGDLS and CDR2 is YYNGEE. The CDR3 is made up of 15 amino acids. DNA of the CDR3: TGTGCCAGCAGCGTAGGGGCGGGGCTTCAAGAGACCCAGTACTTC. It is translated as CASSVGAGLQETQYF.

V usage is TRBV4-3 and J usage is TRBJ2-2; either TRBD1 or TRBD2 may fit D (6 bases each). The CDR3 totals 17 residues. CDR1 and CDR2 (germline): LGHNA, YSLEER. V was pared by 0 bases and J by 5 bases, with 16 bases between. The CDR3: CASSQDGGTLGTGELFF. The CDR3 DNA reads TGCGCCAGCAGCCAAGATGGGGGGACATTAGGTACCGGGGAGCTGTTTTTT.

This clone was detected only once. The chain employs TRBV27 and TRBJ2-3, with no clear D. The V gene lost 4 bases and the J gene lost 1 base, with 9 bases spanning the gap. Germline CDR1 reads MNHEY; CDR2 reads SMNVEV (reference sequence). CDR3 length: 14 residues. The CDR3 is CASSYGGGTDTQYF. The CDR3 DNA follows: TGTGCCAGCAGTTACGGCGGAGGCACAGATACGCAGTATTTT.

The chain has TRBV11-3 and TRBJ2-7; D uncertain. There are 13 residues in the CDR3. V was clipped by 3 bases and J by 5 bases, with 11 bases between them. Germline-derived CDR1 and CDR2 are SGHNT and YENEEA. The CDR3 coding sequence is TGTGCCAGCAGCTTCAGTTTTGCCGACGAGCAGTACTTC. Its protein is CASSFSFADEQYF.

V gene TRBV4-3 combines with J gene TRBJ1-2; D gene uncertain. V dropped 0 bases and J dropped 4 bases, with 18 bases sitting between them. CDR1 and CDR2 (germline): LGHNA, YSLEER. The CDR3 length is 17 residues. The CDR3 DNA sequence: TGCGCCAGCAGCCAAGATACCCTCGATCAAGCTCTCTATGGCTACACCTTC. This codes for CASSQDTLDQALYGYTF.

This sequence joins TRBV2 and TRBJ2-1; 7 bases are shared with TRBD1. Germline values: CDR1 SNHLY, CDR2 FYNNEI. This CDR3 spans 15 amino acids. The V segment lost 6 bases and the J segment 7 bases; nucleotides outside the gene matches: 12. CDR3 residues: CASRRQGVIGNEQFF. CDR3 nucleotides: TGTGCCAGCAGGCGACAGGGTGTAATAGGTAATGAGCAGTTCTTC.

This rearrangement joins TRBV27 to TRBJ1-1; 9 bases are a match to TRBD1. V lost 4 bases and J lost 5; bases outside the gene matches: 8. Germline loops: CDR1 MNHEY, CDR2 SMNVEV (reference sequence). The CDR3 sequence is 15 residues long. The CDR3 loop reads CASSSLGQGTTEAFF. The CDR3 DNA reads as TGTGCCAGCAGTTCCCTGGGACAGGGCACTACTGAAGCTTTCTTT.

The V call is TRBV7-2, the J call TRBJ1-3; D gene ambiguous. Between the trimmed V and J ends, which lost 4 bases and 1 base, there was a span of 11 bases. This CDR3 is built from 15 residues. CDR1 is SGHTA and CDR2 is FQGNSA in the germline V gene. CDR3 protein: CASSSLIGSGNTIYF. The CDR3 DNA reads TGTGCCAGCAGCTCTTTAATTGGGTCTGGAAACACCATATATTTT.

The chain joins TRBV9 to TRBJ2-7; either TRBD1 or TRBD2 may supply D (5 bases each). The CDR3 has 14 amino acids. Trimming cost V 4 bases and J 7 bases, with 18 bases left between them. Germline V gene lookup returns CDR1 SGDLS and CDR2 YYNGEE. CDR3 bases: TGTGCCAGCAGCATGGGGGTACCCTACGAAGAGCAGTACTTC. The encoded protein is CASSMGVPYEEQYF.

The rearrangement links TRBV19 to TRBJ1-6, with 7 bases fitting TRBD1. Germline trimming cut 7 bases from V and 6 bases from J; bases unmatched to any gene: 6. Looked up from germline, CDR1 is LNHDA and CDR2 is SQIVND (reference sequence). CDR3 size: 14 residues. In DNA form, the CDR3 reads TGTGCCAGTACCAAGGACAGGACTAATTCACCCCTCCACTTT. Translation gives CASTKDRTNSPLHF.

The chain combines TRBV10-3 with TRBJ2-1; 13 bases are shared with TRBD2. With V trimmed by 6 bases and J by 6 bases, 5 bases remained unmatched. Germline V lookup: CDR1 ENHRY, CDR2 SYGVKD. This CDR3 region has 15 residues. CDR3 in amino acids: CAIRTGTSGVNEQFF. The CDR3 DNA is TGTGCCATCAGGACCGGGACTAGCGGGGTCAATGAGCAGTTCTTC.

This chain connects TRBV4-2 to TRBJ2-1; 10 bases agree with TRBD2. CDR3 length: 19 residues. Germline assignment: CDR1 LGHNA and CDR2 YNFKEQ. V lost 0 bases and J lost 4; bases outside the gene matches: 12. The CDR3 nucleotides read TGTGCCAGCAGCCAAGAGGCAGCGGGGGGGCCCCTTGGATACAATGAGCAGTTCTTC. This encodes CASSQEAAGGPLGYNEQFF.

CDR3 in DNA: TGTGCCAGCAGCGTAGAGGGACACCAAGCCTACGAGCAGTACTTC. The encoded protein is CASSVEGHQAYEQYF. V usage is TRBV9 and J usage is TRBJ2-7; D perhaps matches TRBD1 (6 bases). The V and J ends lost 0 bases and 2 bases respectively, with 12 bases between them. This CDR3 is 15 amino acids long. Germline V gene sequence: CDR1 SGDLS, CDR2 YYNGEE.

CDR3 in amino acids: CASSVLIVRTPARTEAFF. CDR3 nucleotide sequence: TGTGCCAGCAGCGTATTGATTGTGAGAACACCCGCTAGGACTGAAGCTTTCTTT. This chain connects TRBV9 to TRBJ1-1; D gene unclear. Germline V lookup: CDR1 SGDLS, CDR2 YYNGEE. The CDR3 has 18 amino acids. Trimming took off 1 base at V and 5 bases at J, with 24 bases between the two ends.

V usage is TRBV11-3 and J usage is TRBJ2-5; D gene unclear. CDR3 size: 13 residues. Germline assignment: CDR1 SGHNT and CDR2 YENEEA. Trimming took 1 base from V and 5 from J, leaving 8 bases between them. The CDR3 is CASSLGRKETQYF. The CDR3 DNA reads as TGTGCCAGCAGCTTAGGGAGAAAGGAGACCCAGTACTTC.

The J gene is TRBJ2-2, the V gene TRBV5-6; 7 positions match TRBD1. CDR1 is SGHDT, CDR2 YYEEEE, per germline. J was trimmed by 4 bases and V by 4 bases; bases with no gene match: 10. The CDR3 has 16 residues. CDR3 sequence: CASSATGAPSTGELFF. CDR3 nucleotide sequence: TGTGCCAGCAGCGCCACAGGGGCCCCAAGCACCGGGGAGCTGTTTTTT.

The chain couples TRBV27 to TRBJ1-6; D uncertain. V was trimmed by 3 bases and J by 0 bases, leaving 12 bases between them. The CDR3 extends over 17 amino acids. From germline, CDR1 is MNHEY and CDR2 SMNVEV (reference sequence). Here the CDR3 reads CASSFFFGSSYNSPLHF. The CDR3 DNA reads as TGTGCCAGCAGTTTTTTTTTCGGGAGCTCCTATAATTCACCCCTCCACTTT.